This entry concerns a single TCR beta chain. The antigen remains undetermined. The sample comes from a study of CD8 T cells in ankylosing spondylitis. A quantitative 5'-RACE method, one with molecular barcodes, was used to make TCR beta libraries. TCRdb analysed the 5' RACE reads with MiXCR anew, one entry per CDR3 protein. Of roughly 160,000 distinct CDR3 sequences listed, more than 9% are singletons. Findings and limits, study-wide: Characteristic, it appeared, of ankylosing spondylitis blood was a TCR beta motif of eight highly homologous variants. Clones linked to the disease showed a CD8+ phenotype. They occurred at relatively low frequencies in peripheral blood. Some of these motif variants have turned up before, in reports on reactive arthritis synovial fluid and blood.

In germline, CDR1 is SGHKS, CDR2 YYEKEE (reference sequence). The CDR3 length is 14 residues. V lost 4 bases, J lost 1 base, and 9 bases lay in between. Source material: blood, either unsorted or a sorted T cell fraction (not recorded which). The receptor was isolated from a male donor with ankylosing spondylitis or in good health (not recorded which). This chain joins TRBV5-5 and TRBJ2-1; D not certain. CDR3 amino acids: CASSAGPSYNEQFF. Written as DNA, the CDR3 is TGTGCCAGCAGCGCAGGTCCGTCCTACAATGAGCAGTTCTTC.